This TCR beta chain was sequenced in a study of beta chain features in type 1 diabetes. This CDR3 has 14 amino acids. The V gene's germline CDR1 is SQVTM and CDR2 ANQGSEA. J lost 5 bases, V lost 6 bases, and 9 bases had no gene match. A few counts support this clone. Its antigen is unidentified. Points from the study as a whole: TCRB CDR3s were moderately but significantly shorter in Type 1 diabetes patients in all four CD4+ subsets.

TCRB transcripts that were expressed got sequenced, as all of the isolated RNA had been reverse transcribed. Clones were read by immunoSEQ multiplex PCR, and TCRdb kept only the in-frame ones, dropping some. This sample has 230,000 or so clones, with roughly 17% found just once. The receptor was isolated from a man aged 25 to 45 with type 1 diabetes. This chain joins TRBV29-1 and TRBJ1-2, with TRBD1 identical over 10 bases. Sequencing was done on a sample of naive CD4+ T cells from blood. The CDR3 DNA is TGCAGCGTCCAGGACAGGGGGAAGGAATATGGCTACACCTTC. It specifies CSVQDRGKEYGYTF.